Shown below are 22 T cell receptor beta chains from a single sample sequenced in a study of shared T cell receptors in the human thymus. Some clones are missing from TCRdb's copy, which holds only in-frame ones; the method was immunoSEQ multiplex PCR. This table holds approximately 400,000 clones, about 95% found once. The sample consisted of thymocytes. Every receptor here comes from a human donor.

CDR3 amino acids: CASTQGAGYEQYF. The CDR3 coding sequence is TGTGCCAGCACCCAAGGAGCCGGTTACGAGCAGTACTTC. V is TRBV5-8 and J is TRBJ2-7; D gene unclear. Germline lookup yields CDR1 SGHTS and CDR2 YDEGEE. V was pared by 6 bases and J by 4 bases, with 14 bases between. The CDR3 runs 13 residues.

This rearrangement joins TRBV14 to TRBJ2-3, with TRBD2 as a possible D gene (5 bases). Deletions cut 4 bases from V and 2 bases from J, with 16 bases between. The germline gives CDR1 SGHDN, CDR2 FVKESK. The CDR3 sequence is 16 residues long. In nucleotides, the CDR3 is TGTGCCAGCAGCCCGACGCGGATCGGGATCACAGATACGCAGTATTTT. Its translation is CASSPTRIGITDTQYF.

This clone was found a few times. The chain uses TRBV9 and TRBJ1-2; D is uncertain. This CDR3 has 8 residues. The V gene lost 3 bases and the J gene lost 13 bases, with 4 bases spanning the gap. CDR1 is SGDLS and CDR2 is YYNGEE in the germline V gene. The CDR3 DNA follows: TGTGCCAGCAGCGCCGGCACCTTC. The encoded protein is CASSAGTF.

This clone appeared once. The J gene is TRBJ1-2, the V gene TRBV6-6, with TRBD1 matching 7 bases. CDR1 and CDR2 from the germline V gene are MNHNY and SVGAGI (reference sequence). The CDR3 extends over 15 amino acids. V lost 4 bases to trimming and J lost 7 bases; unmatched junction nucleotides: 12. CDR3 in DNA: TGTGCCAGCAGTTCCTCCCGACAGGGCGGAGGTGGCTACACCTTC. Amino acids: CASSSSRQGGGGYTF.

V gene TRBV5-6 combines with J gene TRBJ1-3; 7 bases are shared with TRBD1. Trimming cost V 4 bases and J 2 bases; bases outside gene matches: 6. This CDR3 comprises 15 residues. Germline V gives CDR1 SGHDT, CDR2 YYEEEE. CDR3 nucleotide sequence: TGTGCCAGCAGCCTTAGACAGGGTGCTGGAAACACCATATATTTT. Translated, it gives CASSLRQGAGNTIYF. Drawing the rest from reference TRBV5-6 and TRBJ1-3, the complete variable domain is DAGVTQSPTHLIKTRGQQVTLRCSPKSGHDTVSWYQQALGQGPQFIFQYYEEEERQRGNFPDRFSGHQFPNYSSELNVNALLLGDSALYLCASSLRQGAGNTIYFGEGSWLTVV.

This chain uses TRBV28 with TRBJ1-4; 7 bases are a match to TRBD1. J was trimmed by 8 bases and V by 1 base; bases with no gene match: 28. The CDR3 is 22 amino acids. CDR1 and CDR2 from the germline V gene are MDHEN and SYDVKM. The CDR3 coding sequence is TGTGCCAGCAGTTTATTTGCCCCAGGGATTTCGCCCCAGGGACAGAATGGGGAAAAACTGTTTTTT. Protein: CASSLFAPGISPQGQNGEKLFF.

This clone appeared a single time. V and J are TRBV6-9 and TRBJ2-5, with D perhaps assigned TRBD1 or TRBD2 (5 bases each). This CDR3 is built from 15 residues. The ends were cut back, 5 bases at V and 5 bases at J, with 18 bases in the middle. Germline CDR1 is MNHGY and CDR2 is SVAAGI. DNA of the CDR3: TGTGCCAGCAGTGCAAGGGACCGCCGTTCTGAGACCCAGTACTTC. Amino acids: CASSARDRRSETQYF.

The count of this clone is one. This chain joins TRBV15 and TRBJ1-5; D remains unclear. V gave up 1 base and J gave up 1 base, with 14 bases separating them. The CDR3 contains 17 residues. Germline CDR1 LNHNV, CDR2 YYDKDF (reference sequence). CDR3 amino acids: CATSRACPSGSNQPQHF. CDR3 sequence (DNA): TGTGCCACCAGCAGAGCCTGTCCCTCTGGGAGCAATCAGCCCCAGCATTTT.

The genes are TRBV11-2 and TRBJ2-5, with no clear D. V was clipped by 1 base and J by 0 bases, with 6 bases between them. The germline V gene has CDR1 SGHAT and CDR2 FQNNGV. The CDR3 spans 14 residues. CDR3 region: CASSLGENQETQYF. CDR3 coding DNA: TGTGCCAGCAGCTTAGGGGAAAACCAAGAGACCCAGTACTTC. Variable domain in full (rest from reference TRBV11-2 and TRBJ2-5): EAGVAQSPRYKIIEKRQSVAFWCNPISGHATLYWYQQILGQGPKLLIQFQNNGVVDDSQLPKDRFSAERLKGVDSTLKIQPAKLEDSAVYLCASSLGENQETQYFGPGTRLLVL.

This sequence joins TRBV27 and TRBJ2-1; weak D call: TRBD2 (7 bases). CDR3 length: 17 residues. V was clipped by 4 bases and J by 0 bases, with 16 bases between them. Germline CDR1 MNHEY, CDR2 SMNVEV (reference sequence). The CDR3 DNA sequence: TGTGCCAGCAGTTCGACTACAGCGGGACACTCCTACAATGAGCAGTTCTTC. Translation: CASSSTTAGHSYNEQFF.

The chain links TRBV7-2 to TRBJ2-7; D may be TRBD2 (6 bases). The CDR3 loop spans 15 amino acids. V was pared by 4 bases and J by 0 bases, with 13 bases between. CDR1 is SGHTA, CDR2 FQGNSA, per germline. This CDR3 reads CASSSRSGFSYEQYF. The CDR3 coding sequence is TGTGCCAGCAGCTCCCGAAGCGGGTTCTCCTACGAGCAGTACTTC.

The chain combines TRBV27 with TRBJ1-2; D is perhaps TRBD1 (5 bases). V was cut by 6 bases and J by 5 bases, with 22 bases left in between. Germline CDR1 MNHEY, CDR2 SMNVEV (reference sequence). This CDR3 has 16 amino acids. CDR3 residues: CASRADSLDPLYGYTF. The CDR3 nucleotides are TGTGCCAGCAGAGCCGACAGTTTAGATCCTTTATATGGCTACACCTTC.

The chain is built from TRBV5-5 and TRBJ2-7; D is unclear. The CDR3 totals 12 residues. Germline V gene lookup returns CDR1 SGHKS and CDR2 YYEKEE (reference sequence). Trimming stripped 4 bases from V and 6 bases from J, with 11 bases between. CDR3: CASSGRVGEQYF. For the CDR3, the DNA is TGTGCCAGCAGCGGAAGGGTGGGCGAGCAGTACTTC.

The CDR3 here is CASSSRFLAYEQYF. The CDR3 DNA is TGTGCCAGCAGTTCCAGGTTTCTGGCCTACGAGCAGTACTTC. The gene calls are TRBV27 and TRBJ2-7; D is ambiguous. This CDR3 spans 14 amino acids. The V gene lost 4 bases and the J gene lost 2 bases, with 12 bases spanning the gap. Germline CDR1 MNHEY, CDR2 SMNVEV (reference sequence).

This chain connects TRBV10-3 to TRBJ2-1; weak D call: TRBD2 (5 bases). The CDR3 runs 13 residues. Germline lookup yields CDR1 ENHRY and CDR2 SYGVKD. The V gene lost 6 bases and the J gene lost 4 bases, with 10 bases spanning the gap. The CDR3 DNA reads as TGTGCCATCAGGCCCGGGATTTACAATGAGCAGTTCTTC. Translating gives CAIRPGIYNEQFF.

V usage is TRBV28 and J usage is TRBJ2-7; 11 bases line up with TRBD2. The CDR3 is made up of 12 amino acids. Trimming took 7 bases from V and 6 from J; bases not matched to a gene: 2. The germline gives CDR1 MDHEN, CDR2 SYDVKM. The CDR3 here is CASKGLAAEQYF. As DNA, the CDR3 is TGTGCCAGCAAGGGACTAGCGGCCGAGCAGTACTTC.

CDR3 residues: CASARGITGELFF. In nucleotides, the CDR3 is TGTGCCAGCGCCAGGGGGATCACCGGGGAGCTGTTTTTT. V usage is TRBV28 and J usage is TRBJ2-2, with 7 bases that match TRBD1. The CDR3 runs 13 residues. With 8 bases clipped from V and 4 bases from J, the junction kept 4 bases outside the gene matches. Germline CDR1 is MDHEN and CDR2 is SYDVKM. Together with reference TRBV28 and TRBJ2-2, the CDR3 gives the full variable domain: DVKVTQSSRYLVKRTGEKVFLECVQDMDHENMFWYRQDPGLGLRLIYFSYDVKMKEKGDIPEGYSVSREKKERFSLILESASTNQTSMYLCASARGITGELFFGEGSRLTVL.

The chain employs TRBV2 and TRBJ2-3, with D possibly matching TRBD1 (6 bases). The CDR3 length is 18 residues. From germline, CDR1 is SNHLY and CDR2 FYNNEI. V lost 6 bases to trimming and J lost 1 base, with 23 bases between them. This chain's CDR3 is CASSKGPTGSNRTDTQYF. Written as DNA, the CDR3 is TGTGCCAGCAGCAAAGGGCCGACAGGTTCAAATCGCACAGATACGCAGTATTTT.

The chain couples TRBV28 to TRBJ2-7; D is unclear. This CDR3 comprises 12 residues. CDR1 MDHEN and CDR2 SYDVKM come from the germline V gene. V shed 3 bases and J shed 5 bases, with 8 bases lying between them. The CDR3 sequence: CASSFSIHEQYF. CDR3 nucleotides: TGTGCCAGCAGTTTTAGCATACACGAGCAGTACTTC.

The V gene is TRBV11-3, the J gene TRBJ2-3; D unresolved. Trimming pared 4 bases from V and 2 bases from J, leaving 7 bases between. Per the germline V gene, CDR1 is SGHNT and CDR2 is YENEEA. The CDR3 has 13 residues. Written as DNA, the CDR3 is TGTGCCAGCAGCTCTTACTCCACAGATACGCAGTATTTT. As protein: CASSSYSTDTQYF.

This clone was seen a single time. The chain employs TRBV11-1 and TRBJ2-2, with 7 positions matching TRBD2. The germline V gene encodes CDR1 SGHAT and CDR2 FQDESV (reference sequence). V gave up 5 bases and J gave up 5 bases; unmatched junction bases: 11. The CDR3 contains 16 residues. CDR3 DNA: TGTGCCAGCAGCGGACCCCCTTCGCGGGAGACCGGGGAGCTGTTTTTT. Translation: CASSGPPSRETGELFF.

This chain joins TRBV7-8 and TRBJ2-7; tentative D call: TRBD2 (6 bases). Per the germline V gene, CDR1 is SGHVS and CDR2 is FQNEAQ. V was pared by 4 bases and J by 2 bases, with 15 bases between. This CDR3 has 15 amino acids. The chain's CDR3 is CASSSGTSNPYEQYF. CDR3 bases: TGTGCCAGCAGCTCCGGGACTTCCAACCCCTACGAGCAGTACTTC.